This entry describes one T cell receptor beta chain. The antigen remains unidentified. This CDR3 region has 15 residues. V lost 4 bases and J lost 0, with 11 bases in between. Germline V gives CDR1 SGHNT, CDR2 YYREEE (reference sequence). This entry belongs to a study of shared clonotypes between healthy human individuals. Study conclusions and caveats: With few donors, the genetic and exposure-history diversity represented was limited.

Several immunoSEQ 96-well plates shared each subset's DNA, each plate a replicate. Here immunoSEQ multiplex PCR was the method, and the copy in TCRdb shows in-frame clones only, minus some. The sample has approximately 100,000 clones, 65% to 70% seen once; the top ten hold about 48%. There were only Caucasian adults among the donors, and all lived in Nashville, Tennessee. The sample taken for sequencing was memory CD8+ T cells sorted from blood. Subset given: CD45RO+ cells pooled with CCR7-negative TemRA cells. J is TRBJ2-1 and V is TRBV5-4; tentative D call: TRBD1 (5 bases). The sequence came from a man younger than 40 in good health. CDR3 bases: TGTGCCAGCAGCCTCACAGGAGCCTCCTACAATGAGCAGTTCTTC. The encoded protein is CASSLTGASYNEQFF.